This section outlines one TCR beta chain sequence together with its context. Its antigen is unknown. Template material for TCR beta VDJ and CDR3 profiling consisted of genomic DNA. TCRdb re-derived calls from the reads in MiXCR, one entry per CDR3 protein. The sample has approximately 200,000 distinct CDR3 sequences; approximately 60% are singletons. This sample is part of a study of CD8+CD57+ T cells in acquired aplastic anemia. Study information: DNA recovered from sorted CD4+ and CD8+ cells had a mean of approximately 3.2 ug. An average of about 10.8 million reads for CD4+ cells was obtained from healthy donors.

Study findings and constraints: Overlap between patients and controls comprised about 28 CD8+ CDR3 sequences.

The TCR sequence derives from a human donor in good health. The sequenced sample consisted of sorted CD4+, CD8+, or CD8+CD57+ T cells (not recorded which) from PBMCs.

CDR3 sequence: CASSDVWQPNYGYTF. DNA of the CDR3: TGTGCCAGCAGTGACGTGTGGCAGCCTAACTATGGCTACACCTTC. The J gene is TRBJ1-2, the V gene TRBV2, with D hard to call. Germline V gene sequence: CDR1 SNHLY, CDR2 FYNNEI. The CDR3 extends over 15 amino acids. The V end was cut by 3 bases, the J end by 0 bases, with 11 bases between. The full variable domain, rest sourced from reference TRBV2 and TRBJ1-2, is EPEVTQTPSHQVTQMGQEVILRCVPISNHLYFYWYRQILGQKVEFLVSFYNNEISEKSEIFDDQFSVERPDGSNFTLKIRSTKLEDSAMYFCASSDVWQPNYGYTFGSGTRLTVV.